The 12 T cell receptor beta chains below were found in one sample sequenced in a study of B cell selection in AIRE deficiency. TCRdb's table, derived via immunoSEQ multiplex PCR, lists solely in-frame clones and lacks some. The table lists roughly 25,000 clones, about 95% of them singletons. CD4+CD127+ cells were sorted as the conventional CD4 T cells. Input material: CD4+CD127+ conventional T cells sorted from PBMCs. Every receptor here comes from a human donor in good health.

CDR3 loop: CASSLPWTPGTDTQYF. The CDR3, as DNA: TGTGCCAGCAGCTTACCCTGGACTCCCGGCACAGATACGCAGTATTTT. The chain is built from TRBV28 and TRBJ2-3; possibly TRBD2 for D (5 bases). The length of the CDR3 is 16 residues. The germline V gene has CDR1 MDHEN and CDR2 SYDVKM. The ends were cut back, 6 bases at V and 1 base at J, with 17 bases in the middle.

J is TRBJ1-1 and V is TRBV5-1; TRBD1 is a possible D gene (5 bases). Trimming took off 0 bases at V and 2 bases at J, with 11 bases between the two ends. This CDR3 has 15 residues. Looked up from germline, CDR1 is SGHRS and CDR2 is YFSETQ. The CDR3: CASSLVMGGNTEAFF. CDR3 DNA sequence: TGCGCCAGCAGCTTGGTCATGGGGGGAAACACTGAAGCTTTCTTT.

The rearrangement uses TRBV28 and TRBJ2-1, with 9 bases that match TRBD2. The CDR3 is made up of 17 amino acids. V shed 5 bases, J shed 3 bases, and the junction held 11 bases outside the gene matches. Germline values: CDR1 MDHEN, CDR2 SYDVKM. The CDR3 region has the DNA TGTGCCAGCAGTACCGCGGTGGGGACTAGCTTCTACAATGAGCAGTTCTTC. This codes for CASSTAVGTSFYNEQFF.

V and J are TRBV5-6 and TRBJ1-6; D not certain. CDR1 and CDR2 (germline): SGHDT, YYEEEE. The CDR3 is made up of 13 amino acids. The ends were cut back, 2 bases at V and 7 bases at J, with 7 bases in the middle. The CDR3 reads CASSFRGNSPLHF. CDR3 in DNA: TGTGCCAGCAGCTTTCGGGGAAATTCACCCCTCCACTTT.

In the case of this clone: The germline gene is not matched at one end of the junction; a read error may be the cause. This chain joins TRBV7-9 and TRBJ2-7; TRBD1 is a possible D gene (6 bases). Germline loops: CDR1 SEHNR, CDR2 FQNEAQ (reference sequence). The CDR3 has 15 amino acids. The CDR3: CASSLAPGGAYEQYF. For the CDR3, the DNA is TGTGCCAGCAGCCTAGCCCCTGGGGGCGCCTACGAGCAGTACTTC. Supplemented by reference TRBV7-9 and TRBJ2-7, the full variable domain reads DTGVSQNPRHKITKRGQNVTFRCDPISEHNRLYWYRQTLGQGPEFLTYFQNEAQLEKSRLLSDRFSAERPKGSFSTLEIQRTEQGDSAMYLCASSLAPGGAYEQYFGPGTRLTVT.

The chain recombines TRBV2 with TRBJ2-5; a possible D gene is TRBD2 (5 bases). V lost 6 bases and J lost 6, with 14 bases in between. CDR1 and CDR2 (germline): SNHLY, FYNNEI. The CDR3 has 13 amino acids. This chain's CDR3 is CASSLGDVKTQYF. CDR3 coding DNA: TGTGCCAGCAGCCTCGGGGATGTAAAGACCCAGTACTTC.

Here the CDR3 reads CASSQGSGVNTEAFF. The CDR3 DNA reads TGTGCCAGCAGCCAAGGGTCGGGGGTTAACACTGAAGCTTTCTTT. The chain recombines TRBV5-5 with TRBJ1-1; maybe TRBD1 (5 bases). The germline V gene has CDR1 SGHKS and CDR2 YYEKEE (reference sequence). Trimming removed 4 bases from V and 2 bases from J, with 15 bases in between. The CDR3 consists of 15 residues.

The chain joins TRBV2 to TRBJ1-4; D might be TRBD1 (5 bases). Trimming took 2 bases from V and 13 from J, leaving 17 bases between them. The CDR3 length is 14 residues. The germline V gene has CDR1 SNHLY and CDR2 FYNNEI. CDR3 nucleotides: TGTGCCAGCAGTGAACGGAGCGGGGGACCCCTACTGTTTTTT. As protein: CASSERSGGPLLFF.

The CDR3 sequence is CASSRGRNELDTQYF. The CDR3 coding sequence is TGTGCCAGCAGCCGAGGCCGCAACGAGCTGGATACGCAGTATTTT. This chain uses TRBV7-9 with TRBJ2-3, with no clear D. This CDR3 is built from 15 residues. V lost 5 bases and J 6 bases, leaving 18 bases between the germline ends. In germline, CDR1 is SEHNR, CDR2 FQNEAQ (reference sequence). Supplemented by reference TRBV7-9 and TRBJ2-3, the full variable domain reads DTGVSQNPRHKITKRGQNVTFRCDPISEHNRLYWYRQTLGQGPEFLTYFQNEAQLEKSRLLSDRFSAERPKGSFSTLEIQRTEQGDSAMYLCASSRGRNELDTQYFGPGTRLTVL.

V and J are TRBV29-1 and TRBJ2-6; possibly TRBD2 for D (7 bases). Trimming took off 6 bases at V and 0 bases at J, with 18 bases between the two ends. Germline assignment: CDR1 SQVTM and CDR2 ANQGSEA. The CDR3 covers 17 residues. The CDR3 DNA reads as TGCAGCGTGTCCTGGGGGGGGCGTTTCTCTGGGGCCAACGTCCTGACTTTC. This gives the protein CSVSWGGRFSGANVLTF.

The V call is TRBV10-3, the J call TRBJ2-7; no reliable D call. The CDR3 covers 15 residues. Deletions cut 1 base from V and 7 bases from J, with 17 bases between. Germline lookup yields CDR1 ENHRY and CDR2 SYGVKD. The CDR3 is CAISEFGQEIGEQYF. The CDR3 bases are TGTGCCATCAGTGAGTTCGGGCAGGAGATAGGGGAGCAGTACTTC.

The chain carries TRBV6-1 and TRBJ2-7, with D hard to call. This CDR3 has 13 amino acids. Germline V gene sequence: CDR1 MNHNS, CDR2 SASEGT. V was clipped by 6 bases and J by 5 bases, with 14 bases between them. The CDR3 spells CASSNRVRDEQYF. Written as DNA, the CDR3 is TGTGCCAGCAGCAATAGAGTAAGAGACGAGCAGTACTTC.